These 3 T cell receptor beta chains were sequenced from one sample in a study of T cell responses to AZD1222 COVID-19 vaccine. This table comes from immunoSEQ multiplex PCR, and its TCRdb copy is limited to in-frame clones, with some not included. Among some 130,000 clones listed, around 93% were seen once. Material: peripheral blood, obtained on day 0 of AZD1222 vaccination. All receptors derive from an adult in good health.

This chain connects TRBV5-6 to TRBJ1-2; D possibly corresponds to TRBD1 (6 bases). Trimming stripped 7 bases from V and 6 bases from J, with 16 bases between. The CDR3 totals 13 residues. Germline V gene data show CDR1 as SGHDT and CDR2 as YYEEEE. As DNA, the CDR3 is TGTGCCAGCGGTCCGACAGGAAATAATGGCTACACCTTC. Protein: CASGPTGNNGYTF.

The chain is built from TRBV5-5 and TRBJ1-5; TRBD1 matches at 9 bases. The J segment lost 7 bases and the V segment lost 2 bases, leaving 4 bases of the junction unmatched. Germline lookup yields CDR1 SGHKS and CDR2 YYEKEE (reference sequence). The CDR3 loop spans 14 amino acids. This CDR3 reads CASSLRTGEQPQHF. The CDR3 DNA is TGTGCCAGCAGCTTAAGGACAGGGGAACAGCCCCAGCATTTT.

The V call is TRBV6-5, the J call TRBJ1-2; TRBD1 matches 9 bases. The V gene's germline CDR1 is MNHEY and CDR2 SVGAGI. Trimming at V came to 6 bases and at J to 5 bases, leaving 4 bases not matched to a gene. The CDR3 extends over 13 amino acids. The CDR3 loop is CASRGTGTYGYTF. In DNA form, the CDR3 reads TGTGCCAGCAGAGGGACAGGGACGTATGGCTACACCTTC.